A selection of T cell receptor beta chains follows, all from one sample in a study of blood T cells in healthy people across ages. One entry per CDR3 protein results from TCRdb running MiXCR on the 5' RACE reads. Of some 1,500,000 distinct CDR3 sequences in the sample, about 42% are singletons; the top ten hold 4%. The specimen was blood. These receptors were obtained from a woman between 18 and 29 years old in good health. CDR3s include the opening cysteine and the closing phenylalanine or tryptophan. Fields, in order: V gene, D gene, clone size, J gene, CDR3 length, CDR3 protein, CDR3 DNA. A D gene is named only where the DNA matches it firmly. Not every row has a clone size; where given, it reads once, few, many or a size class.

TRBV24-1	.	.	TRBJ1-5	11	CATCGFQPQHF	TGTGCCACATGCGGGTTCCAGCCCCAGCATTTT
TRBV6-6	TRBD2	.	TRBJ2-3	17	CASKPGRPVPRTDTQYF	TGTGCCAGCAAACCCGGGAGGCCGGTCCCACGCACAGATACGCAGTATTTT
TRBV13	.	.	TRBJ1-1	14	CASSLGEGWAEAFF	TGTGCCAGCAGCTTGGGGGAGGGATGGGCTGAAGCTTTCTTT
TRBV4-3	.	.	TRBJ1-1	15	CASSHAHNTNTEAFF	TGCGCCAGCAGCCACGCTCATAACACTAACACTGAAGCTTTCTTT
TRBV27	.	.	TRBJ2-7	15	CASSFTGRPAYEQYF	TGTGCCAGCAGTTTTACGGGGAGGCCTGCCTACGAGCAGTACTTC
TRBV5-5	TRBD1	.	TRBJ1-1	15	CASRTTGTGKAEAFF	TGTGCCAGCAGAACTACGGGGACAGGGAAGGCTGAAGCTTTCTTT
TRBV5-1	TRBD2	.	TRBJ2-3	15	CASSLRGLLRDTQYF	TGCGCCAGCAGCTTGAGGGGACTACTAAGAGATACGCAGTATTTT
TRBV5-1	.	.	TRBJ1-4	14	CASSLQPTDEKLFF	TGCGCCAGCAGCTTACAGCCTACGGATGAAAAACTGTTTTTT
TRBV29-1	.	few	TRBJ2-3	14	CSVEDYILADTQYF	TGCAGCGTTGAAGATTATATACTCGCAGATACGCAGTATTTT
TRBV27	.	.	TRBJ2-3	15	CASRRDCPSTDTQYF	TGTGCCAGCAGGCGGGACTGCCCCTCCACAGATACGCAGTATTTT
TRBV7-9	.	.	TRBJ1-2	15	CASSLGPGLGRGYTF	TGTGCCAGCAGCTTAGGCCCGGGCCTTGGACGGGGCTACACCTTC
TRBV12-3/TRBV12-4	.	.	TRBJ1-2	13	CASSSAGTMGYTF	TGTGCCAGCAGTTCAGCCGGGACAATGGGCTACACCTTC
TRBV6-4	.	few	TRBJ2-3	14	CASSDFSGAYTQYF	TGTGCCAGCAGTGACTTTTCGGGAGCCTATACGCAGTATTTT
TRBV28	.	few	TRBJ1-2	13	CASSRGGLYGYTF	TGTGCCAGCAGTCGGGGGGGTCTCTATGGCTACACCTTC
TRBV11-2	.	few	TRBJ2-7	14	CASSLVAPRYEQYF	TGTGCCAGCAGCTTAGTGGCCCCTCGCTACGAGCAGTACTTC
TRBV6-6	.	.	TRBJ2-2	12	CASQENTGELFF	TGTGCCAGCCAGGAAAACACCGGGGAGCTGTTTTTT
TRBV10-3	.	many	TRBJ2-3	19	CAISESTGVTSGDTDTQYF	TGTGCCATCAGTGAGTCGACAGGGGTGACAAGCGGGGACACAGATACGCAGTATTTT
TRBV9	.	.	TRBJ2-3	18	CASSPSRGGDTSTDTQYF	TGTGCCAGCAGCCCCTCTAGGGGGGGCGATACTAGCACAGATACGCAGTATTTT
TRBV29-1	.	.	TRBJ1-2	11	CSVKDGYGYTF	TGCAGCGTGAAAGACGGTTATGGCTACACCTTC